The 18 T cell receptor beta chains in this list originate from one sample, sequenced in a study of T cells after yellow fever vaccination. One entry per CDR3 protein results from TCRdb running MiXCR on the 5' RACE reads. The top ten clones hold roughly 18% of a sample with 300,000 to 450,000 distinct CDR3 sequences, roughly 7.5% of them seen once. This specimen consisted of PBMCs, obtained about 41 days after the first yellow fever vaccination. The receptors stem from a man between 18 and 35 years old who received the YFV17D yellow fever vaccine.

The CDR3 DNA follows: TGTGCCAGCAAAGGTCCTAGCGGGGGCACAGATACGCAGTATTTT. It translates to CASKGPSGGTDTQYF. This chain joins TRBV12-3 or TRBV12-4 and TRBJ2-3, with 9 nucleotides matching TRBD2. J was trimmed by 1 base and V by 7 bases; bases with no gene match: 6. The CDR3 consists of 15 residues.

The rearrangement uses TRBV11-3 and TRBJ2-7, with TRBD2 identical over 8 bases. After removal of 1 base from V and 7 bases from J, the junction contained 12 bases not matched to a gene. The germline V gene encodes CDR1 SGHNT and CDR2 YENEEA. The CDR3 totals 16 residues. The CDR3 protein is CASSLGSGAGAGEQYF. The DNA of the CDR3 is TGTGCCAGCAGCTTAGGATCCGGAGCGGGGGCGGGTGAGCAGTACTTC.

This sequence joins TRBV6-1 and TRBJ2-1; D call uncertain. The CDR3 loop spans 15 amino acids. CDR1 MNHNS and CDR2 SASEGT come from the germline V gene. V lost 7 bases and J lost 5, with 18 bases in between. CDR3 DNA sequence: TGTGCCAGCATTGGAATTTGGTCCAGTAACAATGAGCAGTTCTTC. Protein product: CASIGIWSSNNEQFF.

This clonotype was found a few times. CDR3 amino acids: CSVEDSQDLYGYTF. CDR3 coding DNA: TGCAGCGTTGAAGATTCCCAGGACCTCTATGGCTACACCTTC. The chain joins TRBV29-1 to TRBJ1-2; D ambiguous. The germline CDR1 and CDR2 sequences are SQVTM and ANQGSEA. The V gene lost 0 bases and the J gene lost 4 bases, with 12 bases spanning the gap. This CDR3 is 14 amino acids long.

The CDR3 region is CASSAGTPYGYTF. In nucleotides, the CDR3 is TGTGCCAGTAGTGCCGGGACACCCTATGGCTACACCTTC. The rearrangement links TRBV19 to TRBJ1-2; a weak D match, TRBD1 (6 bases). V was shortened by 5 bases and J by 4 bases, with 11 bases between the two germline ends. Germline values: CDR1 LNHDA, CDR2 SQIVND (reference sequence). This CDR3 contains 13 residues.

The chain is built from TRBV29-1 and TRBJ1-1; no reliable D call. Trimming took 7 bases from V and 0 from J, leaving 18 bases between them. The V gene's germline CDR1 is SQVTM and CDR2 ANQGSEA. The CDR3 has 15 amino acids. Here the CDR3 reads CSAMAGWAMNTEAFF. The CDR3 coding sequence is TGCAGCGCGATGGCGGGGTGGGCCATGAACACTGAAGCTTTCTTT. Filled out from reference TRBV29-1 and TRBJ1-1, the complete variable domain reads SAVISQKPSRDICQRGTSLTIQCQVDSQVTMMFWYRQQPGQSLTLIATANQGSEATYESGFVIDKFPISRPNLTFSTLTVSNMSPEDSSIYLCSAMAGWAMNTEAFFGQGTRLTVV.

The chain recombines TRBV4-3 with TRBJ2-1; D ambiguous. The V gene's germline CDR1 is LGHNA and CDR2 YSLEER. The ends were cut back, 0 bases at V and 0 bases at J, with 9 bases in the middle. This CDR3 is 16 amino acids long. CDR3 protein: CASSQEGPSSYNEQFF. The CDR3 coding sequence is TGCGCCAGCAGCCAAGAGGGCCCCAGCTCCTACAATGAGCAGTTCTTC.

This clonotype was picked up a small number of times. The chain uses TRBV7-9 and TRBJ1-2; D gene uncertain. CDR1 is SEHNR, CDR2 FQNEAQ, per germline (reference sequence). Trimming took 3 bases from V and 4 from J, leaving 9 bases between them. The length of the CDR3 is 13 residues. CDR3 sequence: CASSFERTYGYTF. DNA for the CDR3: TGTGCCAGCAGCTTCGAGCGGACCTATGGCTACACCTTC.

This sequence joins TRBV6-1 and TRBJ1-5; D remains ambiguous. V was cut by 4 bases and J by 0 bases, with 4 bases left in between. Per germline, CDR1 MNHNS and CDR2 SASEGT. This CDR3 contains 13 residues. The CDR3 nucleotides read TGTGCCAGCAGTGGTAATAGCAATCAGCCCCAGCATTTT. Protein product: CASSGNSNQPQHF.

This clonotype was seen a few times. The chain uses TRBV30 and TRBJ2-7, with D possibly being TRBD2 (7 bases). Looked up from germline, CDR1 is GTSNPN and CDR2 is SVGIG (reference sequence). The CDR3 contains 13 residues. V was pared by 0 bases and J by 2 bases, with 8 bases between. In DNA, the CDR3 is TGTGCCTGGAGTGTAGGGGGGGCCTACGAGCAGTACTTC. Protein sequence: CAWSVGGAYEQYF.

There are a few counts of this clonotype. This chain connects TRBV5-4 to TRBJ2-3, with 8 nucleotides matching TRBD2. The CDR3 sequence is 17 residues long. In germline, CDR1 is SGHNT, CDR2 YYREEE (reference sequence). V was pared by 1 base and J by 2 bases, with 9 bases of the junction left unmatched. The CDR3 sequence is CASSLTSSGGFTDTQYF. CDR3 sequence (DNA): TGTGCCAGCAGCTTGACCTCCTCGGGGGGGTTCACAGATACGCAGTATTTT.

The V gene is TRBV5-4, the J gene TRBJ1-2; 9 bases line up with TRBD1. Germline CDR1 and CDR2: SGHNT and YYREEE (reference sequence). V dropped 4 bases and J dropped 4; count of bases not matched to a gene: 5. The CDR3 contains 14 residues. The CDR3 is CASSTGQGTYGYTF. The CDR3 DNA reads as TGTGCCAGCAGCACCGGACAGGGGACCTATGGCTACACCTTC.

This clonotype showed up many times. The gene calls are TRBV7-2 and TRBJ2-1; D remains ambiguous. V lost 8 bases to trimming and J lost 1 base, with 3 bases between them. Germline V gene sequence: CDR1 SGHTA, CDR2 FQGNSA. This CDR3 region has 11 residues. The DNA for the CDR3 is TGTGCCAGCGGATCCTACAATGAGCAGTTCTTC. Protein sequence: CASGSYNEQFF. The full variable domain, in which reference TRBV7-2 and TRBJ2-1 provide the parts outside the CDR3, is GAGVSQSPSNKVTEKGKDVELRCDPISGHTALYWYRQSLGQGLEFLIYFQGNSAPDKSGLPSDRFSAERTGGSVSTLTIQRTQQEDSAVYLCASGSYNEQFFGPGTRLTVL.

This clonotype has a handful of counts. This chain links TRBV5-1 with TRBJ1-4, with 9 bases matching TRBD1. There are 15 residues in the CDR3. Trimming cost V 5 bases and J 3 bases; bases outside gene matches: 5. Germline CDR1 reads SGHRS; CDR2 reads YFSETQ. Here the CDR3 reads CASRTGGLANEKLFF. The DNA for the CDR3 is TGCGCCAGCAGGACAGGGGGTTTGGCTAATGAAAAACTGTTTTTT.

The chain links TRBV6-5 to TRBJ1-6; 9 bases are a match to TRBD1. Losses at the gene ends were 4 bases for V and 10 bases for J; bases not matched to a gene: 11. The CDR3 has 16 residues. Looked up from germline, CDR1 is MNHEY and CDR2 is SVGAGI. This CDR3 reads CASSFQGQGTRSPLHF. The CDR3 coding sequence is TGTGCCAGCAGTTTCCAGGGACAGGGAACTCGATCACCCCTCCACTTT.

This clonotype occurred once. The chain joins TRBV20-1 to TRBJ2-7; 8 bases map to TRBD2. CDR3 size: 13 residues. Germline CDR1 reads DFQATT; CDR2 reads SNEGSKA (reference sequence). V lost 5 bases and J lost 5; bases outside the gene matches: 8. The CDR3 is CSAVSGGLNEQYV. The CDR3 DNA reads as TGCAGTGCTGTCTCGGGGGGGCTGAACGAGCAGTACGTC.

In this sample, this clonotype turned up many times. The J gene is TRBJ1-1, the V gene TRBV5-1; D unresolved. The V gene lost 2 bases and the J gene lost 4 bases, with 9 bases spanning the gap. Looked up from germline, CDR1 is SGHRS and CDR2 is YFSETQ. The CDR3 totals 13 residues. CDR3 nucleotide sequence: TGCGCCAGCAGCTTCGAGGGCGGCACTGAAGCTTTCTTT. Translation gives CASSFEGGTEAFF. The full variable domain, its missing parts supplied by reference TRBV5-1 and TRBJ1-1, is KAGVTQTPRYLIKTRGQQVTLSCSPISGHRSVSWYQQTPGQGLQFLFEYFSETQRNKGNFPGRFSGRQFSNSRSEMNVSTLELGDSALYLCASSFEGGTEAFFGQGTRLTVV.

The rearrangement links TRBV6-2 or TRBV6-3 to TRBJ2-3; D unresolved. This CDR3 spans 12 amino acids. Trimming removed 6 bases at V and 6 bases at J, with 10 bases between. Germline V gene data show CDR1 as MNHEY and CDR2 as SVGEGT. The CDR3, as DNA: TGTGCCAGCAGCAGTTCTTGGGATACGCAGTATTTT. Protein product: CASSSSWDTQYF.